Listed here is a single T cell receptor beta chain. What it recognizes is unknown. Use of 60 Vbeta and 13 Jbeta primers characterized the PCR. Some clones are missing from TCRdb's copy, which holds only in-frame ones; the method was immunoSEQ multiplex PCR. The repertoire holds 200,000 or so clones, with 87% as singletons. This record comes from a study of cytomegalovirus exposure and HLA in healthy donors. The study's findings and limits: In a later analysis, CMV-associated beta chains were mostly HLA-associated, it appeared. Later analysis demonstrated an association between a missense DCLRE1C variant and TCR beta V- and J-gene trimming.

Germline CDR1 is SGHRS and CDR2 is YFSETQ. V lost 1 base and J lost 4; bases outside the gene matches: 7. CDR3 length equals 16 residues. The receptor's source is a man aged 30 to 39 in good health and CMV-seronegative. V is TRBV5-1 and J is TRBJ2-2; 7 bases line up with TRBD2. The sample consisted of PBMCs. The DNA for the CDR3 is TGCGCCAGCAGCTTGACTAGCGAAGGGAGCACCGGGGAGCTGTTTTTT. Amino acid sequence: CASSLTSEGSTGELFF.